The next 8 T cell receptor beta chains were all read from a single sample in a study of blood T cell repertoires in COVID-19. Generated by immunoSEQ multiplex PCR, the TCRdb table keeps only in-frame clones and is missing some. The data hold 200,000 to 300,000 clones, with 75% to 85% observed a single time. Material: peripheral blood. These receptors were taken from a woman in her sixties with active or convalescent COVID-19.

The rearrangement uses TRBV9 and TRBJ1-6, with 8 bases fitting TRBD1. Trimming removed 0 bases from V and 7 bases from J; junction bases left unmatched: 9. The CDR3 is 17 amino acids. Germline loops: CDR1 SGDLS, CDR2 YYNGEE. CDR3 nucleotides: TGTGCCAGCAGCGTAGAGGTGAGGGACAGGTGGAATTCACCCCTCCACTTT. It codes for CASSVEVRDRWNSPLHF.

This chain connects TRBV30 to TRBJ2-5, with D possibly TRBD2 on 5 matching bases. Germline V lookup: CDR1 GTSNPN, CDR2 SVGIG (reference sequence). V lost 2 bases to trimming and J lost 5 bases, with 12 bases between them. The CDR3 sequence is 13 residues long. The CDR3 loop reads CAWSTRGWETQYF. The CDR3 bases are TGTGCCTGGAGTACCCGAGGGTGGGAGACCCAGTACTTC.

The chain couples TRBV30 to TRBJ1-5; no reliable D call. The V end was cut by 0 bases, the J end by 2 bases, with 8 bases between. The CDR3 runs 14 residues. Germline-derived CDR1 and CDR2 are GTSNPN and SVGIG (reference sequence). Here the CDR3 DNA reads TGTGCCTGGAGTGTCGGCCAGGGCAATCAGCCCCAGCATTTT. Amino acids: CAWSVGQGNQPQHF.

As for this clone: This specimen includes other DNA sequences encoding the same CDR3. J is TRBJ2-3 and V is TRBV13; tentatively, D is TRBD2 (7 bases). The CDR3 has 14 amino acids. In germline, CDR1 is PRHDT, CDR2 FYEKMQ (reference sequence). Trimming left V 3 bases short and J 6 bases short, with 13 bases between. In nucleotides, the CDR3 is TGTGCCAGCAGCTTGCGGGGGCCCACGGATACGCAGTATTTT. Amino acids: CASSLRGPTDTQYF.

V usage is TRBV10-3 and J usage is TRBJ1-5, with D perhaps TRBD1 (5 bases). V was clipped by 11 bases and J by 1 base, with 15 bases between them. The CDR3 has 14 residues. Germline V CDR1 and CDR2: ENHRY, SYGVKD. As DNA, the CDR3 is TGTGCCGTTACCGAGGAGGGGAGCAATCAGCCCCAGCATTTT. Its translation is CAVTEEGSNQPQHF.

The rearrangement links TRBV11-2 to TRBJ1-1, with TRBD1 matching 9 bases. V dropped 4 bases and J dropped 8; count of bases not matched to a gene: 5. The CDR3 loop spans 13 amino acids. Germline lookup yields CDR1 SGHAT and CDR2 FQNNGV. For the CDR3, the DNA is TGTGCCAGCAGCTGGGACAGGGCGAAAGAAGCTTTCTTT. This encodes CASSWDRAKEAFF.

This sequence joins TRBV30 and TRBJ2-7; 8 nucleotides match TRBD2. The V and J ends lost 2 bases and 5 bases, in that order; junction bases with no gene match: 11. This CDR3 region has 15 residues. Germline V lookup: CDR1 GTSNPN, CDR2 SVGIG (reference sequence). CDR3 nucleotide sequence: TGTGCCTGGAGTCCATTAGCGGGGTACGGCCACGAGCAGTACTTC. Translated: CAWSPLAGYGHEQYF.

Many counts were recorded for this clone. V gene TRBV30 combines with J gene TRBJ1-2; no definite D call. Germline V gene sequence: CDR1 GTSNPN, CDR2 SVGIG (reference sequence). V was pared by 0 bases and J by 0 bases, with 8 bases between. The CDR3 runs 14 residues. CDR3: CAWSVLGANYGYTF. DNA of the CDR3: TGTGCCTGGAGTGTTCTCGGGGCTAACTATGGCTACACCTTC.